This TCR beta chain appears in the sequencing data of a study of metastatic and nonmetastatic thyroid tumors. The overall study: The study looked at repertoires side by side in blood and in tumor or nodule tissue from malignant and benign thyroid patients.

Germline V gene data show CDR1 as LNHDA and CDR2 as SQIVND (reference sequence). The CDR3 runs 14 residues. In the source study's methods: Using the CDR3 differences seen across clinicopathological groups, the authors built a distant-metastasis classifier for papillary thyroid cancer, which was meant to discriminate distant-metastatic patients. TCRdb re-called the PCR reads with MiXCR. Here the V and J calls rest on TCRdb's processing, not on the authors' analysis. The repertoire holds more than 15,000 clones, 27% seen once, with less than 7% in the top ten. As for this clone: At one end, the junction sequence differs from germline, possibly due to a read error.

Patients underwent thyroid surgery, and none had received any treatment before it. This clonotype originated in a female donor with papillary thyroid cancer or a benign thyroid nodule (not recorded which). Some clones in this sample may be carry-over from other donors' samples. The rearrangement joins TRBV19 to TRBJ1-2; D uncertain. Material: blood. The CDR3 DNA reads TGTGCCAGTATTATAGCGAAGGTGACCTACCACTACACCTTC. Protein product: CASIIAKVTYHYTF.